A single sample is the source of the 8 T cell receptor beta chains below, sequenced in a study of cytomegalovirus exposure and HLA in healthy donors (dated by TCRdb to about 2017). The method behind the library was the immunoSEQ multiplex PCR assay. For the multiplex PCR, a mixture combining 60 forward primers for TCR Vbeta segments and 13 reverse primers for TCR Jbeta segments was used. TCRdb obtained this table from immuneACCESS and retained in-frame rearrangements with V and J assigned. These tables miss some clones; where compared with another copy, unresolved V genes account for less than half of the shortfall, and the remainder is unexplained. For this sample there are about 140,000 clones; around 9.6% appear just once. Of the sample, approximately 2% falls within the top ten clones. The sample comprised PBMCs. The receptors come from a male donor in good health and CMV-seronegative.

The chain employs TRBV28 and TRBJ1-1; D unresolved. Germline loops: CDR1 MDHEN, CDR2 SYDVKM. V dropped 5 bases and J dropped 10 bases, with 17 bases sitting between them. The CDR3 consists of 13 residues. The CDR3 coding sequence is TGTGCCAGCAGTGGCTTCGTGAGTCGCGGAGCTTTCTTT. It yields the protein CASSGFVSRGAFF.

This clone was found a few times. This rearrangement joins TRBV29-1 to TRBJ1-5; TRBD1 aligns across 10 bases. V shed 7 bases, J shed 4 bases, and the junction held 1 base outside the gene matches. This CDR3 is built from 12 residues. In germline, CDR1 is SQVTM, CDR2 ANQGSEA. This CDR3 reads CSAGQGNQPQHF. The CDR3 coding sequence is TGCAGCGCGGGACAGGGGAATCAGCCCCAGCATTTT.

V is TRBV7-9 and J is TRBJ1-1; 9 bases align to TRBD1. The CDR3 covers 16 residues. Per germline, CDR1 SEHNR and CDR2 FQNEAQ (reference sequence). V gave up 4 bases and J gave up 1 base; unmatched junction bases: 7. CDR3 sequence reads: CASSSAMTGGNTEAFF. Here the CDR3 DNA reads TGTGCCAGCAGCTCAGCAATGACAGGGGGGAACACTGAAGCTTTCTTT. Full variable domain (rest looked up from reference TRBV7-9 and TRBJ1-1): DTGVSQNPRHKITKRGQNVTFRCDPISEHNRLYWYRQTLGQGPEFLTYFQNEAQLEKSRLLSDRFSAERPKGSFSTLEIQRTEQGDSAMYLCASSSAMTGGNTEAFFGQGTRLTVV.

This clone came up a few times. The chain recombines TRBV29-1 with TRBJ2-2; TRBD1 matches 8 bases. Germline values: CDR1 SQVTM, CDR2 ANQGSEA. This CDR3 is 16 amino acids long. Germline trimming cut 7 bases from V and 3 bases from J; bases unmatched to any gene: 13. Written as DNA, the CDR3 is TGCAGCGCCTCGGACAGGGAAGGTTTGGACACCGGGGAGCTGTTTTTT. This encodes CSASDREGLDTGELFF.

In its sample, this clone was seen a few times. The CDR3 reads CASSLWAVKNIQYF. The CDR3 bases are TGTGCCAGCAGCTTGTGGGCAGTTAAAAACATTCAGTACTTC. The chain combines TRBV5-6 with TRBJ2-4, with no clear D. The germline V gene encodes CDR1 SGHDT and CDR2 YYEEEE. The CDR3 has 14 residues. V lost 1 base and J 4 bases, leaving 9 bases between the germline ends.

The rearrangement links TRBV10-3 to TRBJ1-4; 8 bases agree with TRBD1. Per germline, CDR1 ENHRY and CDR2 SYGVKD. Germline trimming cut 0 bases from V and 7 bases from J; bases unmatched to any gene: 4. The CDR3 has 15 amino acids. The CDR3 sequence is CAISESGQGGEKLFF. The CDR3 region has the DNA TGTGCCATCAGTGAGTCCGGACAGGGCGGTGAAAAACTGTTTTTT.

The chain recombines TRBV28 with TRBJ2-3; 14 bases match TRBD2. The junction had 5 bases not matched to a gene; V was cut back by 7 bases and J by 5 bases. The CDR3 has 15 residues. Germline loops: CDR1 MDHEN, CDR2 SYDVKM. The CDR3 protein is CASTGLAGVEDTQYF. The CDR3, as DNA: TGTGCCAGCACGGGACTAGCGGGGGTGGAAGATACGCAGTATTTT.

This clone was seen a handful of times. The rearrangement joins TRBV28 to TRBJ2-2, with D possibly being TRBD2 (6 bases). CDR1 and CDR2 (germline): MDHEN, SYDVKM. The CDR3 is 15 residues long. V shed 2 bases and J shed 7 bases, with 14 bases lying between them. The CDR3 sequence: CASSLRAGRGGELFF. CDR3 DNA: TGTGCCAGCAGTTTAAGGGCAGGGCGGGGCGGGGAGCTGTTTTTT. Drawing the rest from reference TRBV28 and TRBJ2-2, the complete variable domain is DVKVTQSSRYLVKRTGEKVFLECVQDMDHENMFWYRQDPGLGLRLIYFSYDVKMKEKGDIPEGYSVSREKKERFSLILESASTNQTSMYLCASSLRAGRGGELFFGEGSRLTVL.